A single sample is the source of the 7 T cell receptor beta chains below, sequenced in a study of blood T cell repertoires in COVID-19. Measured with immunoSEQ multiplex PCR; TCRdb has only the in-frame clones, and not every one. Here the sample spans over 150,000 clones, approximately 83% being singletons. Input material: peripheral blood. The receptors here all came from a middle-aged woman with COVID-19, enrolled during active disease.

CDR3 residues: CASSQVRGPSPLHF. CDR3 nucleotides: TGTGCCAGCAGCCAAGTCAGGGGCCCCTCACCCCTCCACTTT. The chain recombines TRBV14 with TRBJ1-6; D possibly corresponds to TRBD1 (6 bases). V was clipped by 1 base and J by 10 bases, with 11 bases between them. Germline CDR1 and CDR2: SGHDN and FVKESK. This CDR3 is built from 14 residues.

The chain is built from TRBV9 and TRBJ1-5; D is ambiguous. Trimming left V 8 bases short and J 0 bases short, with 9 bases between. CDR1 and CDR2 from the germline V gene are SGDLS and YYNGEE. The CDR3 runs 13 residues. The CDR3 region is CARAPYSNQPQHF. The CDR3 DNA follows: TGTGCCAGGGCACCGTATAGCAATCAGCCCCAGCATTTT.

This chain links TRBV5-4 with TRBJ2-7; 8 nucleotides line up with TRBD1. Trimming removed 4 bases from V and 2 bases from J; junction bases left unmatched: 5. Per germline, CDR1 SGHNT and CDR2 YYREEE (reference sequence). The CDR3 loop spans 14 amino acids. This CDR3 is CASSPDRDPYEQYF. CDR3 in DNA: TGTGCCAGCAGCCCGGACAGGGACCCCTACGAGCAGTACTTC. Drawing the rest from reference TRBV5-4 and TRBJ2-7, the complete variable domain is ETGVTQSPTHLIKTRGQQVTLRCSSQSGHNTVSWYQQALGQGPQFIFQYYREEENGRGNFPPRFSGLQFPNYSSELNVNALELDDSALYLCASSPDRDPYEQYFGPGTRLTVT.

The gene calls are TRBV4-2 and TRBJ1-3, with 8 bases fitting TRBD1. V lost 0 bases and J lost 2; bases outside the gene matches: 6. This CDR3 spans 17 amino acids. CDR1 is LGHNA, CDR2 YNFKEQ, per germline. The CDR3 coding sequence is TGTGCCAGCAGCCAAGAAGGCCAGGGGGCAGCTGGAAACACCATATATTTT. As protein: CASSQEGQGAAGNTIYF.

J is TRBJ2-7 and V is TRBV7-3, with 9 positions matching TRBD1. V shed 1 base, J shed 6 bases, and the junction held 4 bases outside the gene matches. This CDR3 is built from 14 residues. Germline V gene sequence: CDR1 SGHTA, CDR2 FQGTGA. The CDR3 spells CASSLMGQGGEQYF. For the CDR3, the DNA is TGTGCCAGCAGCTTAATGGGACAGGGAGGCGAGCAGTACTTC.

The rearrangement joins TRBV6-6 to TRBJ1-1, with D possibly matching TRBD1 (5 bases). Germline assignment: CDR1 MNHNY and CDR2 SVGAGI (reference sequence). CDR3 size: 14 residues. Deletions cut 5 bases from V and 6 bases from J, with 16 bases between. CDR3 region: CASSRSGRQPEAFF. Written as DNA, the CDR3 is TGTGCCAGCAGTCGATCGGGGCGCCAACCTGAAGCTTTCTTT.

This clone showed up just once. The gene calls are TRBV25-1 and TRBJ2-3; tentatively, D is TRBD1 (5 bases). The germline V gene has CDR1 MGHDK and CDR2 SYGVNS. V lost 6 bases to trimming and J lost 6 bases, with 16 bases between them. CDR3 length: 14 amino acids. This CDR3 is CASSDFGAGDTQYF. The DNA for the CDR3 is TGTGCCAGCAGCGACTTTGGGGCTGGGGATACGCAGTATTTT.